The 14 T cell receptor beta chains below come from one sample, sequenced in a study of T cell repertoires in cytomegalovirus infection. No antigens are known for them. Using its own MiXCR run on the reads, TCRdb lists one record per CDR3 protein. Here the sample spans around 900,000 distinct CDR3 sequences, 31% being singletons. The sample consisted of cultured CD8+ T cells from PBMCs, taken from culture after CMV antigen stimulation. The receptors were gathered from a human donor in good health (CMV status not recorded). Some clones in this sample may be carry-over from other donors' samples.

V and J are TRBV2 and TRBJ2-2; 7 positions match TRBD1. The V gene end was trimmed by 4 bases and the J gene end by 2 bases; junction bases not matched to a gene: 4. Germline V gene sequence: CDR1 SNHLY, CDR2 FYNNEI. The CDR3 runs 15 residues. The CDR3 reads CASSGRGRNTGELFF. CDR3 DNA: TGTGCCAGCAGTGGAAGGGGGCGTAACACCGGGGAGCTGTTTTTT.

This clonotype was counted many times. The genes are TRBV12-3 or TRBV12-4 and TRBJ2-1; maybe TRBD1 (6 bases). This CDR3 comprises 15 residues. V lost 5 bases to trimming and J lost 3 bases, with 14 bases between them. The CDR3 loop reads CASSRTGLDYNEQFF. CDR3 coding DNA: TGTGCCAGCAGTCGAACAGGGCTAGACTACAATGAGCAGTTCTTC.

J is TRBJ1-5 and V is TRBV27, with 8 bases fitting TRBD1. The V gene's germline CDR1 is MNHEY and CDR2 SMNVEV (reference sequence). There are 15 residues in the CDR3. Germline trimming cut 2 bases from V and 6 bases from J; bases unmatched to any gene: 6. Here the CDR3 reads CASSLVAGGGQPQHF. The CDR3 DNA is TGTGCCAGCAGTTTAGTGGCAGGGGGCGGTCAGCCCCAGCATTTT.

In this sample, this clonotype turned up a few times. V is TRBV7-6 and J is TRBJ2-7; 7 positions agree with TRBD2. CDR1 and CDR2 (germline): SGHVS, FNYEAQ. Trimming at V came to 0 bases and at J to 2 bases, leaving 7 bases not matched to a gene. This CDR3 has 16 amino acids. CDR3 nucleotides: TGTGCCAGCAGCTTAGCGGGAGGGGATCACCCCTACGAGCAGTACTTC. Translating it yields CASSLAGGDHPYEQYF.

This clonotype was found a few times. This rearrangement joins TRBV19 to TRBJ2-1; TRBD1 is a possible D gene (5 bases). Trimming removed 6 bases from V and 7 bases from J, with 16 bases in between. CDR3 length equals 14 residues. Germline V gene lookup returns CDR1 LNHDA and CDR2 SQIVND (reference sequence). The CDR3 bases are TGTGCCAGTAGCTATCAGGGAATAGGTAATGAGCAGTTCTTC. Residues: CASSYQGIGNEQFF.

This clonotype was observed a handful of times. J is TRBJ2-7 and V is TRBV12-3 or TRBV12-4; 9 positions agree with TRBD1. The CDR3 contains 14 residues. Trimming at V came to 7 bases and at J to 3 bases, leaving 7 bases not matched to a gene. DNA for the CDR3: TGTGCCAGCACCCCCGGGACAGGGTTCTACGAGCAGTACTTC. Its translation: CASTPGTGFYEQYF.

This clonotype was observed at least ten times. DNA for the CDR3: TGTGCCAGCAGCTTAAGGGGACAGACTGAAGCTTTCTTT. This translates into CASSLRGQTEAFF. The rearrangement links TRBV7-3 to TRBJ1-1, with 7 nucleotides matching TRBD1. Germline lookup yields CDR1 SGHTA and CDR2 FQGTGA. CDR3 length equals 13 residues. After removal of 1 base from V and 5 bases from J, the junction contained 1 base not matched to a gene.

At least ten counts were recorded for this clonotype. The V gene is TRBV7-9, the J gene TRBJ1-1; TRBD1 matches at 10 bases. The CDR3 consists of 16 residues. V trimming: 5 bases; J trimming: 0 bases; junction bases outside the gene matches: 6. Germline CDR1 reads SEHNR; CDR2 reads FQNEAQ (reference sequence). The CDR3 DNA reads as TGTGCCAGCAGCCCCGGGACAGGGGCCCTGAACACTGAAGCTTTCTTT. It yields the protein CASSPGTGALNTEAFF. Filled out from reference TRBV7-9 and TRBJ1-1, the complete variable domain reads DTGVSQNPRHKITKRGQNVTFRCDPISEHNRLYWYRQTLGQGPEFLTYFQNEAQLEKSRLLSDRFSAERPKGSFSTLEIQRTEQGDSAMYLCASSPGTGALNTEAFFGQGTRLTVV.

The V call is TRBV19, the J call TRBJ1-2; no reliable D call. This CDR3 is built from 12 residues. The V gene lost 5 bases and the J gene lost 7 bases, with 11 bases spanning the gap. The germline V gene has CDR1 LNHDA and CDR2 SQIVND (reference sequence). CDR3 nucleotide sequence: TGTGCCAGTAGTCCGGGATTCGCTGGCTACACCTTC. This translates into CASSPGFAGYTF.

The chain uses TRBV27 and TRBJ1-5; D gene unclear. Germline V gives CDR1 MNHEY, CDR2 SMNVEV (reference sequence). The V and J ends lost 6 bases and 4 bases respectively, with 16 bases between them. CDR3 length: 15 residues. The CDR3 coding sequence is TGTGCCAGCAGCCCGAATGGGGAACCAAATCAGCCCCAGCATTTT. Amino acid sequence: CASSPNGEPNQPQHF.

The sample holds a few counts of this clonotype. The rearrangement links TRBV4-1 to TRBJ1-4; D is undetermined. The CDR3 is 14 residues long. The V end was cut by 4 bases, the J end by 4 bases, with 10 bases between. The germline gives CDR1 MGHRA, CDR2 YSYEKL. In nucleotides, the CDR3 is TGCGCCAGCAGCCCAAGGCGGGGTAATGAAAAACTGTTTTTT. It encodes CASSPRRGNEKLFF.

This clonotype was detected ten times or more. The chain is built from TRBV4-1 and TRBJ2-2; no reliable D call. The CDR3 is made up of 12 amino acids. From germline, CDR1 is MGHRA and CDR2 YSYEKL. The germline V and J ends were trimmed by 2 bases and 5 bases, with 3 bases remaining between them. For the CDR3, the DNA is TGCGCCAGCAGCCAAACTACCGGGGAGCTGTTTTTT. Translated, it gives CASSQTTGELFF.

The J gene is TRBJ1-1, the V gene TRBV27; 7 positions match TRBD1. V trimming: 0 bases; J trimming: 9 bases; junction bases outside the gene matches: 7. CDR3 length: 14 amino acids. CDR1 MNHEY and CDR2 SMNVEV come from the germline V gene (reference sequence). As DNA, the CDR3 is TGTGCCAGCAGTTTATCGTTGGGGGACAGCAAAGCTTTCTTT. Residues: CASSLSLGDSKAFF.

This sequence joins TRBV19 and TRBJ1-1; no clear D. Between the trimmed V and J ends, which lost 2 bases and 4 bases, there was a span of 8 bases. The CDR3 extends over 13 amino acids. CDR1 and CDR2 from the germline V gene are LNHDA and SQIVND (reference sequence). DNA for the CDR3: TGTGCCAGTAGTATATGGGCGTCCACTGAAGCTTTCTTT. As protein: CASSIWASTEAFF.